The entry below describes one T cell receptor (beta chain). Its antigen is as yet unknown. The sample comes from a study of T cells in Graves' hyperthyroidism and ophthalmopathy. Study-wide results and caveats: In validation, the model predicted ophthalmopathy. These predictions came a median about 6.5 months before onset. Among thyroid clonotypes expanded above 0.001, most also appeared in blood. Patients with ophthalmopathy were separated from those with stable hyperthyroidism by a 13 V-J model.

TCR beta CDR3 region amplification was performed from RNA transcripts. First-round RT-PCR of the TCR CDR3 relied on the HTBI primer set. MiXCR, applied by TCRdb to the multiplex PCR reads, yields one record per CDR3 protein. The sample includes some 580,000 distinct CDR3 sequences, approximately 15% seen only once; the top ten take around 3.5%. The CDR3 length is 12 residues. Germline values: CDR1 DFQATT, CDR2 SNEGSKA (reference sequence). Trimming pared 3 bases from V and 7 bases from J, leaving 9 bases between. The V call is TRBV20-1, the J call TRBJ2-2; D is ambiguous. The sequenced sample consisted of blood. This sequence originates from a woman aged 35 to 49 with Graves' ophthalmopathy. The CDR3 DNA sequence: TGCAGTGCTAGTACGCTGATCGGGGAGCTGTTTTTT. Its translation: CSASTLIGELFF.